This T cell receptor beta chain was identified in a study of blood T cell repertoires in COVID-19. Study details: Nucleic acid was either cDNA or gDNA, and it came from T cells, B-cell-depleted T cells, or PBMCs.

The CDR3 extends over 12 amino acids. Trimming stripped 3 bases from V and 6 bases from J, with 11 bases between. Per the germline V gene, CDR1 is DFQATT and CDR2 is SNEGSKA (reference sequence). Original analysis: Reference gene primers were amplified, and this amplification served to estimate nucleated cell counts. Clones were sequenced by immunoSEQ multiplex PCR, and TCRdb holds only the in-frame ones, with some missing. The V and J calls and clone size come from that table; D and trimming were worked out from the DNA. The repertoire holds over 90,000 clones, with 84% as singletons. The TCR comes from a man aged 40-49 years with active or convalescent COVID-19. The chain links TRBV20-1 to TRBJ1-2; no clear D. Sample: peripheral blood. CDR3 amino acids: CSASPRRDGYTF. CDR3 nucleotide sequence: TGCAGTGCTAGTCCACGGAGGGATGGCTACACCTTC.